What follows are 22 T cell receptor beta chains derived from one specimen sequenced in a study of shared clonotypes between healthy human individuals. Sequenced by immunoSEQ multiplex PCR; TCRdb stores in-frame clones only, minus some. The sample yields 2,500,000 or so clones, 93% seen once. The sequencing sample was made of naive CD4+ T cells from PBMCs. As for subset: CD45RA+ positively selected. The receptors shown here come from a man aged 18 to 30 in good health. Some clones in this sample may be carry-over from other donors' samples.

The gene calls are TRBV5-1 and TRBJ1-5; possible D gene TRBD1, 6 bases. The germline V and J ends were trimmed by 4 bases and 7 bases, with 18 bases remaining between them. The CDR3 has 15 residues. From germline, CDR1 is SGHRS and CDR2 YFSETQ. The CDR3 coding sequence is TGCGCCAGCAGCCTGGAGGGGGGAGGTGGGCAGCCCCAGCATTTT. It encodes CASSLEGGGGQPQHF. Complete variable domain (other parts from reference TRBV5-1 and TRBJ1-5): KAGVTQTPRYLIKTRGQQVTLSCSPISGHRSVSWYQQTPGQGLQFLFEYFSETQRNKGNFPGRFSGRQFSNSRSEMNVSTLELGDSALYLCASSLEGGGGQPQHFGDGTRLSIL.

The V gene is TRBV9, the J gene TRBJ2-5; the D is unclear. The germline CDR1 and CDR2 sequences are SGDLS and YYNGEE. This CDR3 region has 13 residues. The ends were cut back, 4 bases at V and 5 bases at J, with 12 bases in the middle. The CDR3 DNA sequence: TGTGCCAGCAGCTTAACCCCCCCCGAGACCCAGTACTTC. Amino acid sequence: CASSLTPPETQYF.

This rearrangement joins TRBV28 to TRBJ2-2; 7 bases agree with TRBD1. V was clipped by 3 bases and J by 2 bases; unmatched bases: 6. This CDR3 is 16 amino acids long. From germline, CDR1 is MDHEN and CDR2 SYDVKM. CDR3 coding DNA: TGTGCCAGCAGTTTTTACAGGGGCCTTAACACCGGGGAGCTGTTTTTT. This translates into CASSFYRGLNTGELFF.

The rearrangement links TRBV9 to TRBJ1-2; 7 bases agree with TRBD1. After removal of 3 bases from V and 4 bases from J, the junction contained 3 bases not matched to a gene. Germline loops: CDR1 SGDLS, CDR2 YYNGEE. The CDR3 contains 13 residues. This CDR3 reads CASSEGQPYGYTF. The DNA for the CDR3 is TGTGCCAGCAGCGAGGGACAGCCCTATGGCTACACCTTC.

The V gene is TRBV5-1, the J gene TRBJ1-4; D is unresolved. The length of the CDR3 is 14 residues. V gave up 4 bases and J gave up 5 bases, with 12 bases separating them. In germline, CDR1 is SGHRS, CDR2 YFSETQ. CDR3 protein: CASSILGLNEKLFF. The CDR3 bases are TGCGCCAGCAGCATACTCGGGCTAAATGAAAAACTGTTTTTT.

This chain links TRBV6-5 with TRBJ1-1; the match to TRBD1 covers 8 bases. V trimming: 4 bases; J trimming: 4 bases; junction bases outside the gene matches: 5. CDR1 and CDR2 (germline): MNHEY, SVGAGI. The CDR3 is made up of 14 amino acids. The CDR3 DNA reads TGTGCCAGCAGTTCCCGACAGGGGCGCACTGAAGCTTTCTTT. Protein product: CASSSRQGRTEAFF.

V is TRBV18 and J is TRBJ2-3, with 12 positions matching TRBD2. V lost 0 bases and J lost 1; bases outside the gene matches: 14. Looked up from germline, CDR1 is KGHSH and CDR2 is LQKENI. There are 21 residues in the CDR3. For the CDR3, the DNA is TGTGCCAGCTCACCACCGAGACTAGCGGGAGTTATCGAGTTTGGCACAGATACGCAGTATTTT. This sequence encodes CASSPPRLAGVIEFGTDTQYF.

This clone was recorded once. This sequence joins TRBV4-1 and TRBJ2-3, with unresolved D. The germline V and J ends were trimmed by 1 base and 6 bases, with 11 bases remaining between them. The CDR3 consists of 14 residues. From germline, CDR1 is MGHRA and CDR2 YSYEKL. The CDR3 DNA reads as TGCGCCAGCAGCCAAGTTGGACGGTCCGATACGCAGTATTTT. Its protein is CASSQVGRSDTQYF.

The chain joins TRBV29-1 to TRBJ2-5; the D is unclear. Germline loops: CDR1 SQVTM, CDR2 ANQGSEA. The CDR3 loop spans 12 amino acids. V was shortened by 1 base and J by 2 bases, with 5 bases between the two germline ends. CDR3: CSVEVGQETQYF. The DNA of the CDR3 is TGCAGCGTTGAAGTGGGGCAAGAGACCCAGTACTTC.

The chain carries TRBV28 and TRBJ2-5; possibly TRBD2 for D (6 bases). The CDR3 consists of 15 residues. Trimming shortened V by 5 bases and J by 5 bases, and 18 bases separated the two germline ends. CDR1 and CDR2 (germline): MDHEN, SYDVKM. CDR3 in DNA: TGTGCCAGCAGTCCTTTTGGGGGAGGCGGGGAGACCCAGTACTTC. This codes for CASSPFGGGGETQYF.

This chain joins TRBV18 and TRBJ1-2; 7 positions agree with TRBD1. There are 15 residues in the CDR3. Germline V gene sequence: CDR1 KGHSH, CDR2 LQKENI. V was clipped by 8 bases and J by 2 bases; unmatched bases: 11. CDR3 sequence (DNA): TGTGCCAGCGCAAGAGACAGGGACGGCAACTATGGCTACACCTTC. Its protein product is CASARDRDGNYGYTF.

This chain links TRBV29-1 with TRBJ2-3; maybe TRBD1 (6 bases). The CDR3 totals 15 residues. Per germline, CDR1 SQVTM and CDR2 ANQGSEA. V lost 4 bases, J lost 1 base, and 15 bases lay in between. CDR3 sequence: CSVVQGLGGTDTQYF. In DNA, the CDR3 is TGCAGCGTTGTTCAGGGGCTGGGTGGCACAGATACGCAGTATTTT.

The chain uses TRBV2 and TRBJ1-1; 9 nucleotides line up with TRBD1. V shed 6 bases, J shed 4 bases, and the junction held 15 bases outside the gene matches. CDR1 and CDR2 from the germline V gene are SNHLY and FYNNEI. The CDR3 is 17 amino acids. The CDR3 sequence is CASRPGQGFSAFTEAFF. The CDR3 coding sequence is TGTGCCAGCAGACCGGGACAGGGCTTTAGCGCTTTCACTGAAGCTTTCTTT.

This rearrangement joins TRBV9 to TRBJ2-1; TRBD2 matches at 12 bases. Germline lookup yields CDR1 SGDLS and CDR2 YYNGEE. V trimming: 4 bases; J trimming: 0 bases; junction bases outside the gene matches: 8. The CDR3 runs 18 residues. The CDR3 DNA sequence: TGTGCCAGCAGCACGGGACTAGCGGGTGCGAGCTCCTACAATGAGCAGTTCTTC. It is translated as CASSTGLAGASSYNEQFF.

Regarding this clone: The identical CDR3 is also encoded by other nucleotide sequences in the sample. The chain carries TRBV18 and TRBJ2-7; weak D call: TRBD1 (6 bases). CDR1 KGHSH and CDR2 LQKENI come from the germline V gene. Trimming stripped 0 bases from V and 0 bases from J, with 9 bases between. The CDR3 length is 15 residues. The CDR3 coding sequence is TGTGCCAGCTCACCACCTCAGGGGAGCTCCTACGAGCAGTACTTC. Translating gives CASSPPQGSSYEQYF.

With respect to this clone: The same CDR3 arises from other DNA sequences in this sample as well. V is TRBV28 and J is TRBJ1-5; D unresolved. Germline loops: CDR1 MDHEN, CDR2 SYDVKM. The CDR3 covers 12 residues. V lost 5 bases, J lost 6 bases, and 8 bases lay in between. CDR3 protein: CASSPVGQPQHF. The CDR3 coding sequence is TGTGCCAGCAGTCCAGTTGGTCAGCCCCAGCATTTT.

The chain couples TRBV29-1 to TRBJ2-7, with no clear D. V was shortened by 3 bases and J by 6 bases, with 15 bases between the two germline ends. CDR1 SQVTM and CDR2 ANQGSEA come from the germline V gene. This CDR3 region has 13 residues. CDR3 in DNA: TGCAGCGTTGAGGTGGACCAAGGGCGCGAGCAGTACTTC. This sequence encodes CSVEVDQGREQYF.

This clone has a handful of counts. The chain carries TRBV29-1 and TRBJ1-1; TRBD1 matches 10 bases. Germline V lookup: CDR1 SQVTM, CDR2 ANQGSEA. The CDR3 is 13 amino acids. The V and J ends lost 7 bases and 4 bases, in that order; junction bases with no gene match: 6. The DNA of the CDR3 is TGCAGCGGAGGTGGACAGGGGGGCACTGAAGCTTTCTTT. It encodes CSGGGQGGTEAFF.

The chain's CDR3 is CASRDTVVAGANVLTF. DNA of the CDR3: TGCGCCAGCCGGGACACGGTGGTAGCTGGGGCCAACGTCCTGACTTTC. V gene TRBV5-1 combines with J gene TRBJ2-6; the D gene is possibly TRBD1 (6 bases). The germline gives CDR1 SGHRS, CDR2 YFSETQ. The CDR3 is 16 amino acids. The V end was cut by 7 bases, the J end by 2 bases, with 16 bases between.

V gene TRBV7-3 combines with J gene TRBJ2-3, with D perhaps matching TRBD1 or TRBD2 (5 bases each). Germline V gene data show CDR1 as SGHTA and CDR2 as FQGTGA. The CDR3 consists of 16 residues. Trimming shortened V by 0 bases and J by 1 base, and 11 bases separated the two germline ends. The DNA for the CDR3 is TGTGCCAGCAGCTTAACCAGGGCGGGTGGCACAGATACGCAGTATTTT. As protein: CASSLTRAGGTDTQYF.

This clone was detected only once. The V gene is TRBV5-4, the J gene TRBJ2-7; the D gene could be TRBD1 or TRBD2 (5 bases each). V lost 4 bases and J lost 3, with 14 bases in between. CDR1 is SGHNT and CDR2 is YYREEE in the germline V gene (reference sequence). The CDR3 is made up of 14 amino acids. The CDR3 protein is CASSTPGPFYEQYF. The DNA for the CDR3 is TGTGCCAGCAGCACCCCGGGGCCATTCTACGAGCAGTACTTC.

The V and J genes are TRBV9 and TRBJ2-2; a weak D match, TRBD1 (5 bases). The CDR3 length is 16 residues. Germline V lookup: CDR1 SGDLS, CDR2 YYNGEE. Trimming left V 0 bases short and J 0 bases short, with 9 bases between. The CDR3 bases are TGTGCCAGCAGCGTAGGGTCAGGGTCGAACACCGGGGAGCTGTTTTTT. Translating gives CASSVGSGSNTGELFF.